A selection of T cell receptor beta chains follows, all from one sample in a study of cytomegalovirus exposure and HLA in healthy donors. Clones were read by immunoSEQ multiplex PCR, and TCRdb kept only the in-frame ones, dropping some. The sample has about 110,000 clones, 60% to 85% seen once. The material sequenced was PBMCs. The receptors shown here come from a woman aged 60 to 75 in good health and CMV-seropositive. CDR3s include the opening cysteine and the closing phenylalanine or tryptophan. Each record gives: clone size, V gene, J gene, CDR3 protein. Not every row has a clone size; where given, it reads once, few, many or a size class.

>NA|TRBV5-4|TRBJ2-2
CASSLAPSPGELFF
>NA|TRBV19|TRBJ2-7
CASSPLDRVREQYF
>NA|TRBV28|TRBJ2-7
CASTPSGVNEQYF
>few|TRBV7-9|TRBJ2-5
CASSPVGAGGPEETQYF
>few|TRBV13|TRBJ2-2
CASSLSRRTVGVPGELFF
>NA|TRBV7-3|TRBJ2-3
CASSPDWTSGRSDTQYF
>NA|TRBV7-2|TRBJ2-1
CASSFWTSAGNQFF
>NA|TRBV7-9|TRBJ1-2
CASSSMITGGDGYTF
>NA|TRBV28|TRBJ1-1
CASSLVWPESRTEAFF
>NA|TRBV19|TRBJ1-5
CASSIGRGASNQPQHF
>NA|TRBV5-1|TRBJ2-7
CASSLKQNSYEQYF
>once|TRBV10-3|TRBJ1-1
CAIKRDMNTEAFF
>NA|TRBV7-3|TRBJ2-1
CASSSGDKNNEQFF
>NA|TRBV2|TRBJ1-2
CASSVRQGGNGYTF
>NA|TRBV27|TRBJ2-7
CASSFVGGDYEQYF
>NA|TRBV2|TRBJ2-2
CASSAADRGNTGELFF
>NA|TRBV19|TRBJ2-1
CASNIEVTSGSSYNEQFF
>NA|TRBV5-1|TRBJ2-2
CASSLGLAVTGELFF
>NA|TRBV29-1|TRBJ2-7
CSVVPGQGSYEQYF